This entry is about one TCR beta chain. Germline assignment: CDR1 LNHNV and CDR2 YYDKDF (reference sequence). The junction had 7 bases not matched to a gene; V was cut back by 1 base and J by 6 bases. This CDR3 contains 15 residues. This entry is derived from a study of Graves' ophthalmopathy and Graves' hyperthyroidism. Amplification of TCR beta CDR3 regions used RNA transcripts. RT-PCR in the first round used HTBI primers; a second-round multiplex PCR followed. TCRdb redid the calling of the multiplex PCR reads with MiXCR, one entry per CDR3 protein. Here the sample spans about 400,000 distinct CDR3 sequences, over 20% being singletons.

This clonotype originated in a woman between 18 and 30 years old with stable Graves' hyperthyroidism. The rearrangement links TRBV15 to TRBJ2-7; 9 bases match TRBD2. The material sequenced was peripheral blood. As DNA, the CDR3 is TGTGCCACCAGCAGAGTCGCGGGAGGGAGCTCCGAGCAGTACTTC. It specifies CATSRVAGGSSEQYF.